What follows are 9 T cell receptor beta chains derived from one specimen sequenced in a study of shared clonotypes between healthy human individuals. The method was immunoSEQ multiplex PCR; TCRdb's version includes in-frame clones alone and lacks a portion of them. Seen here are millions of clones, about 95% observed once, and the top ten hold 0.1% to 0.15%. The sample was naive CD4+ T cells sorted from blood. Described subset: CD45RA+ positively selected. All receptors derive from a man aged 18-30 years in good health.

CDR3: CASSSGLKETQYF. The CDR3 nucleotides read TGTGCCAGCAGCTCGGGACTGAAAGAGACCCAGTACTTC. The V call is TRBV7-2, the J call TRBJ2-5; weak D call: TRBD2 (6 bases). The germline gives CDR1 SGHTA, CDR2 FQGNSA. Trimming shortened V by 4 bases and J by 3 bases, and 9 bases separated the two germline ends. The CDR3 runs to 13 residues.

This clone was found many times. The chain combines TRBV7-2 with TRBJ1-4; possible D gene TRBD1, 6 bases. Germline values: CDR1 SGHTA, CDR2 FQGNSA. CDR3 length: 14 residues. V lost 4 bases and J 5 bases, leaving 11 bases between the germline ends. CDR3 region: CASSYRVGNEKLFF. CDR3 DNA sequence: TGTGCCAGCAGCTACAGGGTCGGGAATGAAAAACTGTTTTTT.

J is TRBJ2-2 and V is TRBV7-2, with D perhaps TRBD2 (5 bases). The V end lost 1 base, the J end lost 7 bases, and 10 bases lay between the germline ends. The CDR3 totals 14 residues. Germline V gene sequence: CDR1 SGHTA, CDR2 FQGNSA. The CDR3: CASSLDGRGGELFF. The CDR3 DNA reads TGTGCCAGCAGCTTAGACGGCCGGGGCGGGGAGCTGTTTTTT. The full variable domain, rest sourced from reference TRBV7-2 and TRBJ2-2, is GAGVSQSPSNKVTEKGKDVELRCDPISGHTALYWYRQSLGQGLEFLIYFQGNSAPDKSGLPSDRFSAERTGGSVSTLTIQRTQQEDSAVYLCASSLDGRGGELFFGEGSRLTVL.

The rearrangement links TRBV6-5 to TRBJ1-1; no firm D call. Germline V gives CDR1 MNHEY, CDR2 SVGAGI. The CDR3 totals 13 residues. V lost 6 bases and J 0 bases, leaving 8 bases between the germline ends. The CDR3 bases are TGTGCCAGCAGCCTAATGATGAACACTGAAGCTTTCTTT. It translates to CASSLMMNTEAFF.

The chain employs TRBV11-3 and TRBJ2-5; D unresolved. The assigned J gene may be wrong: the sequence end matches TRBJ2-7 better. Per germline, CDR1 SGHNT and CDR2 YENEEA. CDR3 length equals 13 residues. The CDR3 region is CASSRGILGEQYF. CDR3 in DNA: TGTGCCAGCAGCCGTGGCATACTGGGCGAGCAGTACTTC.

This rearrangement joins TRBV6-1 to TRBJ1-1; 8 positions match TRBD1. Trimming at V came to 7 bases and at J to 3 bases, leaving 4 bases not matched to a gene. Per germline, CDR1 MNHNS and CDR2 SASEGT. The length of the CDR3 is 13 residues. CDR3 sequence reads: CASTYRGDTEAFF. CDR3 nucleotide sequence: TGTGCCAGCACCTACAGGGGGGACACTGAAGCTTTCTTT.

This chain joins TRBV6-5 and TRBJ1-3; the D gene is possibly TRBD1 (5 bases). Trimming pared 10 bases from V and 0 bases from J, leaving 13 bases between. The CDR3 has 14 amino acids. Germline V CDR1 and CDR2: MNHEY, SVGAGI. The CDR3 reads CATGTVSSGNTIYF. CDR3 bases: TGTGCCACCGGGACGGTGAGCTCTGGAAACACCATATATTTT.

The chain employs TRBV29-1 and TRBJ1-2; possibly TRBD1 for D (5 bases). V lost 2 bases to trimming and J lost 3 bases, with 7 bases between them. CDR1 is SQVTM, CDR2 ANQGSEA, per germline. There are 12 residues in the CDR3. CDR3 nucleotide sequence: TGCAGCGTTGAAATGGGGCACTATGGCTACACCTTC. Translated: CSVEMGHYGYTF. Filled out from reference TRBV29-1 and TRBJ1-2, the complete variable domain reads SAVISQKPSRDICQRGTSLTIQCQVDSQVTMMFWYRQQPGQSLTLIATANQGSEATYESGFVIDKFPISRPNLTFSTLTVSNMSPEDSSIYLCSVEMGHYGYTFGSGTRLTVV.

CDR3: CASSATGGFTDTQYF. The CDR3 bases are TGCGCCAGCAGCGCCACAGGGGGTTTTACAGATACGCAGTATTTT. The rearrangement links TRBV5-1 to TRBJ2-3; 8 bases match TRBD1. The germline V gene has CDR1 SGHRS and CDR2 YFSETQ. V shed 4 bases and J 3 bases; nucleotides not matched to a gene: 7. The CDR3 has 15 amino acids.